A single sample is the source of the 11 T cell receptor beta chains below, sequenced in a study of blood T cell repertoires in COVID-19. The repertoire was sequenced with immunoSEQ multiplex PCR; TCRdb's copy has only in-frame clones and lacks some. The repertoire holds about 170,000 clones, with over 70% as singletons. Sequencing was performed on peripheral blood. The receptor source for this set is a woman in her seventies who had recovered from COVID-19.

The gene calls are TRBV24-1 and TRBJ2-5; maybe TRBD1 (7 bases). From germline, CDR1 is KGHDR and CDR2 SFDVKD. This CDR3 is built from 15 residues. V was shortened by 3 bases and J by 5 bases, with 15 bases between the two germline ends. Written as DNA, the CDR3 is TGTGCCACCAGTGATCCCCGGCAGGGGGGCGAGACCCAGTACTTC. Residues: CATSDPRQGGETQYF.

CDR3 region: CASSLTLNNEQFF. CDR3 DNA sequence: TGTGCCAGCTCACTAACTTTGAACAATGAGCAGTTCTTC. The chain links TRBV18 to TRBJ2-1; no clear D gene. The V gene lost 4 bases and the J gene lost 5 bases, with 9 bases spanning the gap. This CDR3 is 13 amino acids long. The germline V gene encodes CDR1 KGHSH and CDR2 LQKENI.

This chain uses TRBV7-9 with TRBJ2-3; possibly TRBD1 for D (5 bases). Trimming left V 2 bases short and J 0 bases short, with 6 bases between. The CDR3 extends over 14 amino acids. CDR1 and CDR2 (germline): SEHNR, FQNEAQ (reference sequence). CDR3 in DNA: TGTGCCAGCAGCTTAAAGGGGAGCACAGATACGCAGTATTTT. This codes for CASSLKGSTDTQYF.

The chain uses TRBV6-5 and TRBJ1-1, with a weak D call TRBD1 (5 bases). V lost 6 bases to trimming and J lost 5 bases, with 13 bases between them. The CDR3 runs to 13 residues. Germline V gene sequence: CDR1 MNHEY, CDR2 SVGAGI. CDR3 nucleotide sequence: TGTGCCAGCAGGGGCAGGGTGGGAACTGAAGCTTTCTTT. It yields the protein CASRGRVGTEAFF.

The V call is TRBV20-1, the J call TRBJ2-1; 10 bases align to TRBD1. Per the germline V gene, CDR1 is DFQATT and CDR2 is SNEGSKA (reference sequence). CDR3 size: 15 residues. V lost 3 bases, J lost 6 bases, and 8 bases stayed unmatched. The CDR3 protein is CSASGGTGVSNEQFF. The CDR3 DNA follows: TGCAGTGCTAGTGGCGGGACAGGGGTGTCCAATGAGCAGTTCTTC.

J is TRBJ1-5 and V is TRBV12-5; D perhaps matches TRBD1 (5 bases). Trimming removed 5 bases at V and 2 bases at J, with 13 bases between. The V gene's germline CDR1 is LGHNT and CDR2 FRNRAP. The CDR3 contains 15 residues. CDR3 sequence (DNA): TGTGCTAGTGGTGCCCTGGGGGGGGGCAATCAGCCCCAGCATTTT. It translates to CASGALGGGNQPQHF.

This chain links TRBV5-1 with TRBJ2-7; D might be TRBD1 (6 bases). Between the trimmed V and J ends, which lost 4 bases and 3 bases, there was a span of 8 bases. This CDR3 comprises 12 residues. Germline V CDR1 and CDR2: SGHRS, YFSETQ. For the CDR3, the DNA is TGCGCCAGCAGCACGACAGGCTACGAGCAGTACTTC. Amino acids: CASSTTGYEQYF.

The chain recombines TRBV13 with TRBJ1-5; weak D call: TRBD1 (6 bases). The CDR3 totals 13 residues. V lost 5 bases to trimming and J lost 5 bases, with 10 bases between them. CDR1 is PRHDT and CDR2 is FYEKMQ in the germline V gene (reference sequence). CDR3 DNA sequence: TGTGCCAGCAGCCCGAACAGGGATCAGCCCCAGCATTTT. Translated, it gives CASSPNRDQPQHF.

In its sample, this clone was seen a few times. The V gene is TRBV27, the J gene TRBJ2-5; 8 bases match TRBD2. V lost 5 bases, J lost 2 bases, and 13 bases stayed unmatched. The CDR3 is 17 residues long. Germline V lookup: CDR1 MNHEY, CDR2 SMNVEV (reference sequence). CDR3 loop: CASSPRWRGAVQETQYF. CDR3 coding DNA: TGTGCCAGCAGTCCCAGATGGCGGGGGGCCGTTCAAGAGACCCAGTACTTC.

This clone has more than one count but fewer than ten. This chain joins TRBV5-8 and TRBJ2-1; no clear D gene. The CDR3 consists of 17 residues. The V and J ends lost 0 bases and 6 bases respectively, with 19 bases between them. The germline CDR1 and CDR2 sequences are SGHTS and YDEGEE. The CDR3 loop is CASSLGLVFGGTNEQFF. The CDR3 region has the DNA TGTGCCAGCAGCTTGGGTTTGGTCTTTGGCGGAACCAATGAGCAGTTCTTC.

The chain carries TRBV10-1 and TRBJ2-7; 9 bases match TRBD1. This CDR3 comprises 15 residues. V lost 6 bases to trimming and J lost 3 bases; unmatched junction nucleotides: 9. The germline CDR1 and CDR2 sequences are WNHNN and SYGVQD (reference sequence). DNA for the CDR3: TGCGCCAGCAGCAAAGGGACAGGGCCCATCTACGAGCAGTACTTC. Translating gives CASSKGTGPIYEQYF.